The 3 T cell receptor delta chains in this list originate from one sample, sequenced in a study of DNA immune sequencing with unique molecular identifiers. Primers for all 8 TRDV and 4 TRDJ genes amplified genomic DNA in 32-plex. In approximately 3 barcoding PCR cycles, molecules received a 12-nucleotide UMI, then adapter PCR followed. TCRdb re-processed the multiplex PCR reads using CATT. This table holds some 4,500 delta-chain clones, roughly 13% found once. The source material was gamma-delta T cells enriched from blood buffy coat, or unenriched PBMCs (not recorded which). The receptors stem from a human donor in good health.

Remarks on this clone: A clone one base away is much larger, so this may be a read error. V usage is TRDV1 and J usage is TRDJ1, with 11 nucleotides matching TRDD3. Germline matching of the DNA provided the J gene here, since TCRdb leaves it blank. CDR1 and CDR2 (germline): TSWWSYY, QGS. V trimming: 1 base; J trimming: 0 bases; junction bases outside the gene matches: 31. The CDR3 extends over 26 amino acids. In DNA form, the CDR3 reads TGTGCTCTTGGGGAACGGAGGTCCTACGTGCTCTGGGGGATACAGGCGAGGAGTTGGTACACCGATAAACTCATCTTT. As protein: CALGERRSYVLWGIQARSWYTDKLIF.

In the case of this clone: The protein held in TCRdb is that of a much larger clone and does not match this DNA's translation at residue 13, likely because of a read error; the protein shown is translated from the DNA. The J gene is TRDJ3, the V gene TRDV2; tentative D call: TRDD3 (5 bases). CDR1 and CDR2 (germline): GEAIGNYY, EKD. The CDR3 has 19 residues. CDR3 coding DNA: TGTGCCTGTGACCAAATCAAGGAGGAGCCCTCCTGGGCCACCCGACAGATGTTTTTC. Its protein is CACDQIKEEPSWATRQMFF.

CDR3 DNA: TGTGCTCTTGGGCCCAGCCCCCCCCATTCCCTACCGGGGGGACCGTACACCGATAAACTCATCTTT. Protein product: CALGPSPPHSLPGGPYTDKLIF. The V call is TRDV1, the J call TRDJ1, with TRDD3 as a possible D gene (6 bases). The J gene comes from matching the DNA to germline here; TCRdb lacks it. The CDR3 runs 22 residues. From germline, CDR1 is TSWWSYY and CDR2 QGS. Trimming took off 5 bases at V and 0 bases at J, with 34 bases between the two ends.